This TCR beta chain came from a study of CD8+ T cells in alopecia areata. Study-level results: Compared with normal scalp, lesional scalp had higher clonality and more expanded CD8+ clones. Compared with mice, patients displayed less clear TCR sharing, possibly for HLA-related reasons.

As the sequencing template, cDNA was produced by extracting RNA and reverse transcribing it. Assay: immunoSEQ multiplex PCR; the TCRdb copy retains only in-frame clones and omits some. The profile shows about 110,000 clones, approximately 63% of them singletons. As concerns this clone: The antigen is unknown.

This CDR3 spans 16 amino acids. CDR1 and CDR2 (germline): PRHDT, FYEKMQ (reference sequence). Unmatched junction bases numbered 13, after V lost 4 bases and J lost 6 bases. The chain couples TRBV13 to TRBJ2-3; the match to TRBD2 covers 7 bases. Source material: CD8+ T cells sorted from blood. This sequence was found in a human donor in good health. CDR3 protein: CASSSPGSGDRDTQYF. The DNA of the CDR3 is TGTGCCAGCAGCTCACCGGGAAGCGGGGATCGCGATACGCAGTATTTT.